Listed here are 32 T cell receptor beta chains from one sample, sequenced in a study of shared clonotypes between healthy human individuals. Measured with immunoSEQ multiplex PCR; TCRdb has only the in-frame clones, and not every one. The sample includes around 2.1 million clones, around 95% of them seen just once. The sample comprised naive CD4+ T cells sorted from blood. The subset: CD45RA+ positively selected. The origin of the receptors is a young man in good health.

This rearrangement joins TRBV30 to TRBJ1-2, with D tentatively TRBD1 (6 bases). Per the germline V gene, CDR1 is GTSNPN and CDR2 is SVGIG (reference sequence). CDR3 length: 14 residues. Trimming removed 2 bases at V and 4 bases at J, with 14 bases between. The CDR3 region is CAWSNGGKSYGYTF. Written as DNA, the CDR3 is TGTGCCTGGAGTAACGGGGGCAAATCCTATGGCTACACCTTC.

Here the CDR3 reads CASSPGQGSYNEQFF. In nucleotides, the CDR3 is TGTGCCAGCAGTCCGGGACAGGGCTCCTACAATGAGCAGTTCTTC. The chain couples TRBV7-2 to TRBJ2-1; TRBD1 matches at 9 bases. V shed 6 bases and J 0 bases; nucleotides not matched to a gene: 3. This CDR3 has 15 residues. Germline CDR1 reads SGHTA; CDR2 reads FQGNSA.

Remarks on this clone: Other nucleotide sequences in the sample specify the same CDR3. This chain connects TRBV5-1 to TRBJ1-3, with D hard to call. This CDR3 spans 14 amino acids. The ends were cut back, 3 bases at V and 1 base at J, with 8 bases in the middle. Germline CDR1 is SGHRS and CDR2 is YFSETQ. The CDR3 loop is CASSSGGSGNTIYF. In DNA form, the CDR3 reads TGCGCCAGCAGCTCGGGCGGGTCTGGAAACACCATATATTTT.

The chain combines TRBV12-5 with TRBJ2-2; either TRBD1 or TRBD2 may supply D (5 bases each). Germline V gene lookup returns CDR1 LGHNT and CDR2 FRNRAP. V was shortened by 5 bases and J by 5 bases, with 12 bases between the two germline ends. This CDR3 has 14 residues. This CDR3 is CASGPGTGTGELFF. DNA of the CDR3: TGTGCTAGTGGTCCCGGGACGGGTACCGGGGAGCTGTTTTTT.

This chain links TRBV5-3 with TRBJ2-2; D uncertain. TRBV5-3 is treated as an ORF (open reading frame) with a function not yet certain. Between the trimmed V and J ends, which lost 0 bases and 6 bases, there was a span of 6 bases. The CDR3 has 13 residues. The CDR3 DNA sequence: TGTGCCAGAAGCTTGGTTAGGGCCGGGGAGCTGTTTTTT. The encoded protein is CARSLVRAGELFF.

The CDR3 loop is CASSSRTGGGTGANVLTF. The CDR3 region has the DNA TGCGCCAGCAGCTCTCGGACAGGGGGCGGCACCGGGGCCAACGTCCTGACTTTC. This chain uses TRBV5-1 with TRBJ2-6; TRBD1 matches 11 bases. This CDR3 spans 18 amino acids. Losses at the gene ends were 3 bases for V and 4 bases for J; bases not matched to a gene: 9. The germline gives CDR1 SGHRS, CDR2 YFSETQ.

In DNA, the CDR3 is TGTGCCACCAGCAGGGGACAGTTGAACACTGAAGCTTTCTTT. Translation: CATSRGQLNTEAFF. V usage is TRBV15 and J usage is TRBJ1-1, with 7 bases lining up with TRBD1. This CDR3 has 14 residues. CDR1 and CDR2 (germline): LNHNV, YYDKDF (reference sequence). Germline trimming cut 3 bases from V and 0 bases from J; bases unmatched to any gene: 1.

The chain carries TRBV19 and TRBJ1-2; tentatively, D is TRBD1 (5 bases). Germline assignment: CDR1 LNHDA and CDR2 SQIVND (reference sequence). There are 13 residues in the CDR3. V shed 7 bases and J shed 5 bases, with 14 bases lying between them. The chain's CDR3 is CASTRDPPYGYTF. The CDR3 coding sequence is TGTGCCAGTACGCGGGACCCACCATATGGCTACACCTTC.

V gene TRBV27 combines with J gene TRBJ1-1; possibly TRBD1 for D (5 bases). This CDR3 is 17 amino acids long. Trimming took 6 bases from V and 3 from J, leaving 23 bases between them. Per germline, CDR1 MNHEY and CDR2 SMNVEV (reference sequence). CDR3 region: CASSLRPSQGSHTEAFF. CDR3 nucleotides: TGTGCCAGCAGCCTTCGGCCCTCCCAGGGTTCCCACACTGAAGCTTTCTTT.

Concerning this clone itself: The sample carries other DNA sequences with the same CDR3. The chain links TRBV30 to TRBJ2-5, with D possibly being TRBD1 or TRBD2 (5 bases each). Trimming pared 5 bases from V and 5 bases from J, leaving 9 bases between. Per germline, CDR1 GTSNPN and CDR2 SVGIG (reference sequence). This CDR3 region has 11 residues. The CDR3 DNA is TGTGCCTGGGGGACCAGGGAGACCCAGTACTTC. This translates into CAWGTRETQYF.

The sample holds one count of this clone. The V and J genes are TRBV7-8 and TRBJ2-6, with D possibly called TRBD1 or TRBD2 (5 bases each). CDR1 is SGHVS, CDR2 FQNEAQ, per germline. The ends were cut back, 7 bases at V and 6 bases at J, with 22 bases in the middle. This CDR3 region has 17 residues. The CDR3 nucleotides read TGTGCCAGCACCCCGGTCGGGGCCTTCGGTTTGGCCAACGTCCTGACTTTC. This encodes CASTPVGAFGLANVLTF.

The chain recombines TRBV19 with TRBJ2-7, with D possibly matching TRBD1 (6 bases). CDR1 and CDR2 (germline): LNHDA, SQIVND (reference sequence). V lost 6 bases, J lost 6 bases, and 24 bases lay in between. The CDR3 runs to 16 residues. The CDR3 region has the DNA TGTGCCAGTAGCACGACGCTTGTACAGGGAAAACCCGAGCAGTACTTC. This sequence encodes CASSTTLVQGKPEQYF.

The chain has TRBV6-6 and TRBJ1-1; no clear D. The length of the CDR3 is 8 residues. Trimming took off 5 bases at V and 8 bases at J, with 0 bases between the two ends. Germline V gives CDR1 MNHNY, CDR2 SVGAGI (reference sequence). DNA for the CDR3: TGTGCCAGCAGTGAAGCTTTCTTT. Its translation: CASSEAFF.

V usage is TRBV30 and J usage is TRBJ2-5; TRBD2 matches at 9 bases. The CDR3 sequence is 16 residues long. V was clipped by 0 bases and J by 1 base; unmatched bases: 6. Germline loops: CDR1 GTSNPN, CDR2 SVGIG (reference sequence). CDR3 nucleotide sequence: TGTGCCTGGAGTGTACGGGCGACTAGCGGCCAAGAGACCCAGTACTTC. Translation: CAWSVRATSGQETQYF. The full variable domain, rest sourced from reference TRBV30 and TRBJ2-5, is SQTIHQWPATLVQPVGSPLSLECTVEGTSNPNLYWYRQAAGRGLQLLFYSVGIGQISSEVPQNLSASRPQDRQFILSSKKLLLSDSGFYLCAWSVRATSGQETQYFGPGTRLLVL.

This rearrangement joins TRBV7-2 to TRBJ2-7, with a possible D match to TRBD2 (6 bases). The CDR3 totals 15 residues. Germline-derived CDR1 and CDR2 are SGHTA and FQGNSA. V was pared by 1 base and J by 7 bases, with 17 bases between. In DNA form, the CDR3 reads TGTGCCAGCAGCTTAGTGACGGGAGTCTACGGGGAGCAGTACTTC. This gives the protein CASSLVTGVYGEQYF.

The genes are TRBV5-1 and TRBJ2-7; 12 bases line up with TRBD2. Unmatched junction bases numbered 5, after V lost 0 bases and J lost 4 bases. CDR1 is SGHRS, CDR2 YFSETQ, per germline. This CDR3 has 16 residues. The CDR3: CASSLATSGGFYEQYF. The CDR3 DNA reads TGCGCCAGCAGCTTGGCGACTAGCGGGGGATTTTACGAGCAGTACTTC.

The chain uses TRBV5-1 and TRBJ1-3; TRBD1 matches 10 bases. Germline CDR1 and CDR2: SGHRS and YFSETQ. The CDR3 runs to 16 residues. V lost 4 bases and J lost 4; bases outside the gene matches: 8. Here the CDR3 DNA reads TGCGCCAGCAGCGACGCCGGGACAGGGGCAGGAAACACCATATATTTT. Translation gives CASSDAGTGAGNTIYF.

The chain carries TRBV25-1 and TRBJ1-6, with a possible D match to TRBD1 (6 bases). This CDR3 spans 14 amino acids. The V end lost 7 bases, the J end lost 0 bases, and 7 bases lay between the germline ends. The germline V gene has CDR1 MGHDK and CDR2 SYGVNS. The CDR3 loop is CASKQGSYNSPLHF. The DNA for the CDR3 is TGTGCCAGCAAACAGGGCTCCTATAATTCACCCCTCCACTTT.

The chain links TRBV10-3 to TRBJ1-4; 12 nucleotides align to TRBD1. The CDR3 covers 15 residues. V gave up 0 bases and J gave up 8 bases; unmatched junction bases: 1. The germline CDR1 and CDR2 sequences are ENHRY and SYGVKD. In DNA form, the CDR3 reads TGTGCCATCAGTGAGTCGGGGACAGGGGGCGAAAAACTGTTTTTT. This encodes CAISESGTGGEKLFF.

The CDR3: CASSGGGGNTDTQYF. CDR3 nucleotides: TGTGCCAGCAGCGGAGGGGGTGGCAACACAGATACGCAGTATTTT. The V call is TRBV28, the J call TRBJ2-3; tentatively, D is TRBD1 or TRBD2 (6 bases each). V lost 6 bases, J lost 2 bases, and 15 bases lay in between. Germline CDR1 reads MDHEN; CDR2 reads SYDVKM. The CDR3 length is 15 residues.

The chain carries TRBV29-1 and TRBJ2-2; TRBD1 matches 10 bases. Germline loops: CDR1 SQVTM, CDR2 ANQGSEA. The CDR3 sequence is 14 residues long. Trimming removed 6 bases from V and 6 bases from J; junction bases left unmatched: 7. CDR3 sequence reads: CSVGRDRGAGELFF. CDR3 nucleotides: TGCAGCGTCGGCCGGGACAGGGGAGCCGGGGAGCTGTTTTTT.

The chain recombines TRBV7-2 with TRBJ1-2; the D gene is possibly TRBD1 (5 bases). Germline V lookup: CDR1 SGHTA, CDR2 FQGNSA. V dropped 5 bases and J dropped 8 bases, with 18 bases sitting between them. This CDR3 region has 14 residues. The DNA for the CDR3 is TGTGCCAGCAGCCTTGGGGCATCCGGGAACGGCTACACCTTC. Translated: CASSLGASGNGYTF.

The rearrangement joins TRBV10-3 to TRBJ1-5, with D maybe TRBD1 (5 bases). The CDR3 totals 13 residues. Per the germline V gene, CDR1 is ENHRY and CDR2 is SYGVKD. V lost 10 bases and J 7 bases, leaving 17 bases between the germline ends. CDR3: CATYGGGEQPQHF. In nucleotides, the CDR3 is TGTGCCACGTACGGGGGAGGGGAGCAGCCCCAGCATTTT.

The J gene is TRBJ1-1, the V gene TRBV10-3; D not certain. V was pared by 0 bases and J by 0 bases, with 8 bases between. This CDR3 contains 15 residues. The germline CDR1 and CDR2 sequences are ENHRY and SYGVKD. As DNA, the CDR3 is TGTGCCATCAGTGAGTCGGCGATCATGAACACTGAAGCTTTCTTT. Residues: CAISESAIMNTEAFF.

The CDR3: CASSLEGSLEGYTF. As DNA, the CDR3 is TGCGCCAGCAGCTTGGAGGGGTCCTTGGAGGGCTACACCTTC. The chain is built from TRBV5-1 and TRBJ1-2; TRBD1 might be the D (5 bases). CDR3 length: 14 residues. CDR1 and CDR2 from the germline V gene are SGHRS and YFSETQ. V was cut by 0 bases and J by 8 bases, with 14 bases left in between.

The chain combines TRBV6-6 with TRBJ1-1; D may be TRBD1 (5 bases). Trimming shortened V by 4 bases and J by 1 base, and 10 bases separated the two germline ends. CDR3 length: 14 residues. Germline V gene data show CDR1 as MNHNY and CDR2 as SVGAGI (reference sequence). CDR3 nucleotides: TGTGCCAGCAGTTCAGAGCAGGGGAACACTGAAGCTTTCTTT. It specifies CASSSEQGNTEAFF.

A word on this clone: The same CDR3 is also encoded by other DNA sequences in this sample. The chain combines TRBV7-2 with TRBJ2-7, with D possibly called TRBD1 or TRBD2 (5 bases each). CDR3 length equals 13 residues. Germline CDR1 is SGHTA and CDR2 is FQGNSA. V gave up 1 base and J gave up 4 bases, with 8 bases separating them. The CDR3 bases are TGTGCCAGCAGCTTAGGGGGCGGGTACGAGCAGTACTTC. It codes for CASSLGGGYEQYF.

In nucleotides, the CDR3 is TGTGCTAGTGGTGGACAGGGAAAGAATTCACCCCTCCACTTT. Translated: CASGGQGKNSPLHF. V is TRBV12-5 and J is TRBJ1-6, with 8 bases aligning to TRBD1. The length of the CDR3 is 14 residues. The V gene end was trimmed by 5 bases and the J gene end by 7 bases; junction bases not matched to a gene: 4. Germline CDR1 is LGHNT and CDR2 is FRNRAP.

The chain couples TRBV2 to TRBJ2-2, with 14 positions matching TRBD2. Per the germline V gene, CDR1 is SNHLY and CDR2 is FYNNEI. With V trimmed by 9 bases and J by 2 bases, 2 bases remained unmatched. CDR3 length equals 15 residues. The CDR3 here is CARGTSGGNTGELFF. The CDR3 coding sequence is TGTGCCAGGGGGACTAGCGGGGGTAACACCGGGGAGCTGTTTTTT.

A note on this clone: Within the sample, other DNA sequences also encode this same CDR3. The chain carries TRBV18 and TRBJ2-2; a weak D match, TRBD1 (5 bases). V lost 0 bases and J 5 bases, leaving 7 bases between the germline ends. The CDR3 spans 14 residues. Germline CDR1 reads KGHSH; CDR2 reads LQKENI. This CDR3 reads CASSPPGVTGELFF. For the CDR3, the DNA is TGTGCCAGCTCACCACCAGGGGTGACCGGGGAGCTGTTTTTT. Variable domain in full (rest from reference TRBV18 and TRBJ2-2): NAGVMQNPRHLVRRRGQEARLRCSPMKGHSHVYWYRQLPEEGLKFMVYLQKENIIDESGMPKERFSAEFPKEGPSILRIQQVVRGDSAAYFCASSPPGVTGELFFGEGSRLTVL.

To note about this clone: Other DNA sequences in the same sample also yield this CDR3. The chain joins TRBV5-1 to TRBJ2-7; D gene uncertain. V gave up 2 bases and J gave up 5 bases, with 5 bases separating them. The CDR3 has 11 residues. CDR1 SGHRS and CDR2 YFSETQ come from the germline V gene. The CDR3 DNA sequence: TGCGCCAGCAGCTTCCGGGACGAGCAGTACTTC. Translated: CASSFRDEQYF.

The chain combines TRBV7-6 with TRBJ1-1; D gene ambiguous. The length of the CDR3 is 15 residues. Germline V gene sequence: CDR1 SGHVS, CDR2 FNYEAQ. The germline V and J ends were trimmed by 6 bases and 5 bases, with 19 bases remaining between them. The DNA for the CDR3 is TGTGCCAGCAGAACCGGGCCCACGAGGGAGACTGAAGCTTTCTTT. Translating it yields CASRTGPTRETEAFF.